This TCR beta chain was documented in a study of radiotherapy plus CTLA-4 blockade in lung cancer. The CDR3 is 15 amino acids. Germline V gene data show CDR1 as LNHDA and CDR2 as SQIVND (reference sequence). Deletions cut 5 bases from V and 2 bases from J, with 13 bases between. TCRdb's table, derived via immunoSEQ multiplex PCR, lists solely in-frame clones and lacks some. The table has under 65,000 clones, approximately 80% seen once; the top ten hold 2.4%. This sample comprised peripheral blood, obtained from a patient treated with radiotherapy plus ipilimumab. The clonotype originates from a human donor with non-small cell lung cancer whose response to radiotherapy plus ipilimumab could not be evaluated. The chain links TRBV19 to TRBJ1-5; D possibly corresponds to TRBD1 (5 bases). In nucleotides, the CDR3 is TGTGCCAGTAGTTTCTTCGGGGGGGGCAATCAGCCCCAGCATTTT. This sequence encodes CASSFFGGGNQPQHF. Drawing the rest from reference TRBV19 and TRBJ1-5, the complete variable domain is DGGITQSPKYLFRKEGQNVTLSCEQNLNHDAMYWYRQDPGQGLRLIYYSQIVNDFQKGDIAEGYSVSREKKESFPLTVTSAQKNPTAFYLCASSFFGGGNQPQHFGDGTRLSIL.